A selection of T cell receptor beta chains follows, all from one sample in a study of T cell responses to AZD1222 COVID-19 vaccine. Here immunoSEQ multiplex PCR was the method, and the copy in TCRdb shows in-frame clones only, minus some. The repertoire holds some 130,000 clones, with approximately 92% as singletons. The sample consisted of peripheral blood, taken 28 days after the second AZD1222 dose. These receptors all stem from an adult who received the AZD1222 COVID-19 vaccine. Each CDR3 is given with its conserved first and last residue. A D gene is named only where the DNA matches it firmly. Clone size is shown for a subset of rows, as once, few, many or a class of expanded clone.

clone size,J gene,D gene,V gene,CDR3 protein,CDR3 DNA
once,TRBJ2-3,.,TRBV21-1,CASSKAGTFYTDTQYF,TGTGCCAGCAGCAAAGCCGGGACTTTCTACACAGATACGCAGTATTTT
.,TRBJ2-7,TRBD2,TRBV4-2,CASSPLRGVSYEQYF,TGTGCCAGCAGCCCCTTGCGGGGGGTCTCCTACGAGCAGTACTTC
.,TRBJ2-1,.,TRBV28,CASTSSTYNEQFF,TGTGCCAGCACTAGCTCAACCTACAATGAGCAGTTCTTC
.,TRBJ1-4,TRBD1,TRBV7-9,CASSGPNQGAREKLFF,TGTGCCAGCAGCGGCCCAAATCAGGGGGCCCGAGAAAAACTGTTTTTT
.,TRBJ1-1,.,TRBV27,CASSLSLFGTEAFF,TGTGCCAGCAGTTTATCCCTCTTTGGGACTGAAGCTTTCTTT
.,TRBJ1-2,.,TRBV6-5,CASTNLRMGGYTF,TGTGCCAGCACCAACCTGAGAATGGGTGGCTACACCTTC
.,TRBJ2-5,.,TRBV15,CATSRDWGTQYF,TGTGCCACCAGCAGAGATTGGGGGACCCAGTACTTC
.,TRBJ2-3,.,TRBV2,CASIRGRSTDTQYF,TGTGCCAGCATTCGGGGCAGAAGCACAGATACGCAGTATTTT
once,TRBJ2-3,TRBD1,TRBV9,CASRGQLTDTQYF,TGTGCCAGCAGGGGACAGCTCACAGATACGCAGTATTTT
.,TRBJ2-5,.,TRBV4-1,CASSPTTQSGFQETQYF,TGCGCCAGCAGCCCCACGACCCAGTCCGGTTTCCAAGAGACCCAGTACTTC
few,TRBJ1-2,.,TRBV15,CATSRGTGGYTF,TGTGCCACCAGCAGAGGGACCGGCGGCTACACCTTC
.,TRBJ1-1,.,TRBV6-2/TRBV6-3,CASSYLTDSGAFF,TGTGCCAGCAGTTACTTGACGGACAGTGGAGCTTTCTTT
.,TRBJ2-3,TRBD1,TRBV7-2,CASSQIAGQGSYTQYF,TGTGCCAGCAGCCAGATAGCAGGACAGGGGAGTTATACGCAGTATTTT
.,TRBJ1-2,.,TRBV5-4,CASSKEHTYLANYGYTF,TGTGCCAGCAGCAAGGAACACACCTACCTGGCTAACTATGGCTACACCTTC
.,TRBJ2-7,TRBD1,TRBV4-1,CASSQDGTGVYEQYF,TGCGCCAGCAGCCAAGATGGGACAGGGGTCTACGAGCAGTACTTC
.,TRBJ1-4,.,TRBV9,CASSDSPLDEKLFF,TGTGCCAGCAGCGATTCTCCCCTAGATGAAAAACTGTTTTTT
.,TRBJ2-3,TRBD2,TRBV7-3,CASSLEHGGEADTQYF,TGTGCCAGCAGCTTGGAACATGGGGGGGAGGCAGATACGCAGTATTTT
.,TRBJ2-1,.,TRBV18,CASSPPSGGSYNEQFF,TGTGCCAGCTCACCACCGTCCGGGGGCTCCTACAATGAGCAGTTCTTC
.,TRBJ2-7,.,TRBV6-1,CASSEAFIYEQYF,TGTGCCAGCAGTGAAGCGTTCATCTACGAGCAGTACTTC
.,TRBJ2-7,TRBD1,TRBV19,CASSVGQGYEQYF,TGTGCCAGTAGTGTGGGACAGGGCTACGAGCAGTACTTC
few,TRBJ2-1,.,TRBV12-3/TRBV12-4,CASSHKNEQFF,TGTGCCAGCAGTCATAAAAATGAGCAGTTCTTC
.,TRBJ2-7,.,TRBV4-2,CASSHGQQSYEQYF,TGTGCCAGCAGCCACGGACAGCAGTCCTACGAGCAGTACTTC
once,TRBJ2-5,.,TRBV6-5,CASSYSITRETQYF,TGTGCCAGCAGTTACTCAATAACTCGAGAGACCCAGTACTTC
.,TRBJ2-5,.,TRBV7-8,CASSFSPISGAQETQYF,TGTGCCAGCAGCTTTAGCCCCATTAGCGGCGCACAAGAGACCCAGTACTTC
.,TRBJ2-6,.,TRBV11-2,CASSLAGSGANVLTF,TGTGCCAGCAGCTTGGCTGGTTCTGGGGCCAACGTCCTGACTTTC
.,TRBJ1-5,.,TRBV30,CAWRGEGTLNQPQHF,TGTGCCTGGAGAGGGGAAGGGACACTCAATCAGCCCCAGCATTTT
.,TRBJ2-7,TRBD1,TRBV30,CAWTGQVSYEQYF,TGTGCCTGGACGGGACAGGTGTCCTACGAGCAGTACTTC
.,TRBJ1-6,.,TRBV15,CATSNYYHSPLHF,TGTGCCACCAGCAACTATTACCATTCACCCCTCCACTTT
.,TRBJ1-5,.,TRBV7-8,CASSSPVGGPQHF,TGTGCCAGCAGCTCCCCAGTAGGAGGGCCCCAGCATTTT
.,TRBJ1-6,.,TRBV11-2,CASSPQGGDSPLHF,TGTGCCAGCAGCCCACAGGGAGGGGATTCACCCCTCCACTTT
.,TRBJ1-4,.,TRBV12-3/TRBV12-4,CASRLAGVEKLFF,TGTGCCAGCAGGTTGGCTGGTGTTGAAAAACTGTTTTTT
.,TRBJ1-2,TRBD1,TRBV9,CASSGGTGAGHMDGYTF,TGTGCCAGCAGCGGAGGGACAGGGGCTGGCCACATGGATGGCTACACCTTC
.,TRBJ1-6,.,TRBV18,CASSRTVQGSPLHF,TGTGCCAGCTCGCGGACAGTACAGGGTTCACCCCTCCACTTT
.,TRBJ2-7,TRBD1,TRBV19,CASTPIGGHEQYF,TGTGCCAGTACCCCGATAGGGGGCCACGAGCAGTACTTC
.,TRBJ2-7,.,TRBV28,CASTLPGRSSYEQYF,TGTGCCAGCACCCTGCCAGGGAGAAGTTCCTACGAGCAGTACTTC
.,TRBJ2-2,.,TRBV5-1,CASSFGRQLNTGELFF,TGCGCCAGCAGCTTCGGCCGACAACTCAACACCGGGGAGCTGTTTTTT
.,TRBJ2-3,.,TRBV7-2,CASSYRWAGRGTDTQYF,TGTGCCAGCAGTTACCGATGGGCGGGCCGGGGCACAGATACGCAGTATTTT
.,TRBJ1-2,.,TRBV6-2/TRBV6-3,CASSPATDYGYTF,TGTGCCAGCAGTCCCGCGACAGACTATGGCTACACCTTC
many,TRBJ2-7,.,TRBV27,CASSLSYEQYF,TGTGCCAGCAGTTTATCATACGAGCAGTACTTC
.,TRBJ1-1,.,TRBV6-5,CASRGTEVNTEAFF,TGTGCCTCACGCGGAACGGAAGTTAACACTGAAGCTTTCTTT
.,TRBJ2-1,.,TRBV27,CASSFLGSNNEQFF,TGTGCCAGCAGTTTTTTGGGGTCCAACAATGAGCAGTTCTTC
.,TRBJ2-1,.,TRBV4-2,CASSQDSGRRVGYNEQFF,TGTGCCAGCAGCCAAGATTCAGGGCGCCGCGTAGGGTACAATGAGCAGTTCTTC
.,TRBJ2-5,.,TRBV5-6,CASSLVQGPGETQYF,TGTGCCAGCAGCTTAGTACAGGGTCCGGGAGAGACCCAGTACTTC
.,TRBJ2-2,.,TRBV12-3/TRBV12-4,CASSPTTPGELFF,TGTGCCAGCAGCCCCACTACTCCCGGGGAGCTGTTTTTT
.,TRBJ1-1,.,TRBV7-3,CASSLLGSNTEAFF,TGTGCCAGCAGCTTATTAGGTTCGAACACTGAAGCTTTCTTT
.,TRBJ1-2,TRBD1,TRBV19,CASSLQDRGSMNYGYTF,TGTGCCAGTAGTCTGCAGGACAGGGGGTCCATGAACTATGGCTACACCTTC
.,TRBJ1-1,.,TRBV27,CASSLRAANTEAFF,TGTGCCAGCAGTTTAAGAGCGGCGAACACTGAAGCTTTCTTT
.,TRBJ1-2,.,TRBV5-6,CASSPGPGQDYGYTF,TGTGCCAGCAGCCCGGGCCCCGGGCAGGACTATGGCTACACCTTC
.,TRBJ1-2,TRBD1,TRBV4-1,CASSQAGPGQGDYGYTF,TGCGCCAGCAGCCAAGCTGGGCCGGGACAGGGGGACTATGGCTACACCTTC
.,TRBJ1-2,.,TRBV7-8,CASSSGENYGYTF,TGTGCCAGCAGCTCAGGGGAGAACTATGGCTACACCTTC
.,TRBJ2-5,TRBD1,TRBV30,CAWDSGTGKETQYF,TGTGCCTGGGACTCCGGGACAGGGAAAGAGACCCAGTACTTC
.,TRBJ2-1,TRBD1,TRBV12-3/TRBV12-4,CASGQVYSNEQFF,TGTGCCAGCGGACAGGTCTATAGCAATGAGCAGTTCTTC
once,TRBJ1-2,.,TRBV6-5,CASSPRSYGYTF,TGTGCCAGCAGCCCGAGGAGCTATGGCTACACCTTC